This T cell receptor (beta chain) was recovered during a study of CD8 T cells in Susac syndrome. J lost 5 bases, V lost 3 bases, and 10 bases had no gene match. Germline CDR1 is MNHEY and CDR2 is SVGAGI. The CDR3 is 16 amino acids. The authors reverse transcribed about 0.5 to 1 ug RNA with random hexamers. Using its own MiXCR run on the immunoSEQ multiplex PCR reads, TCRdb lists one record per CDR3 protein. The data show approximately 140,000 distinct CDR3 sequences, approximately 93% seen once. The origin of this receptor is a human donor in good health. V and J are TRBV6-5 and TRBJ1-1; 9 nucleotides match TRBD1. The sample consisted of CD8+ T cells from PBMCs. CDR3 loop: CASSYNRDRERTEAFF. Here the CDR3 DNA reads TGTGCCAGCAGTTATAACCGGGACAGGGAACGGACTGAAGCTTTCTTT.